Included here is one TCR beta chain sequence, with context. This entry belongs to a study of cytomegalovirus exposure and HLA in healthy donors. Study as a whole: There were some 81 million unique TCRs (from HLA-typed donors) in an early data release.

The PCR ran on 60 Vbeta and 13 Jbeta primers. This table comes from immunoSEQ multiplex PCR, and its TCRdb copy is limited to in-frame clones, with some not included. In all, the sample yields approximately 110,000 clones. The sample comprised PBMCs. The sequence derives from a man aged 18 to 29 in good health and CMV-seronegative.

CDR3 nucleotide sequence: TGTGCCTGGAGGAAGGGGACAGGGGTAAATCAGCCCCAGCATTTT. Amino acid sequence: CAWRKGTGVNQPQHF. This rearrangement joins TRBV30 to TRBJ1-5; TRBD1 agrees at 10 bases. Per germline, CDR1 GTSNPN and CDR2 SVGIG (reference sequence). The CDR3 consists of 15 residues. V shed 3 bases and J 4 bases; nucleotides not matched to a gene: 6.